The entry below describes one T cell receptor beta chain. No antigen is known for it. This record comes from a study of T-cell memory formation after mild COVID-19. Background on the study: Across donors, TCR clusters were largely donor specific.

Each CDR3 protein gets one entry after TCRdb re-called the 5' RACE reads with MiXCR. Of 410,000 or so distinct CDR3 sequences in the sample, more than 20% were seen once. Germline V gives CDR1 SGHRS, CDR2 YFSETQ. V shed 2 bases and J shed 2 bases, with 8 bases lying between them. The CDR3 has 14 amino acids. Study results and caveats: Cross-reactive memory apparently joined, as some responding clones appeared in pre-infection memory.

This chain connects TRBV5-1 to TRBJ1-3; D might be TRBD1 (5 bases). The sample taken for sequencing was PBMCs or a T cell subset sorted from them (not recorded which). The origin of this receptor is an adult woman who had mild COVID-19 (a few samples of this study predate the infection). Cell type and time point are not known. The CDR3, as DNA: TGCGCCAGCAGCTTTGGGACTCCTGGAAACACCATATATTTT. Its protein is CASSFGTPGNTIYF.